The subject of this entry is one TCR beta chain. The sample originates from a study of OX40 agonist ivuxolimab in advanced cancers. The protocol was immunoSEQ multiplex PCR, while the TCRdb copy is restricted to in-frame clones and leaves out a portion. The sample has some 66,000 clones; roughly 84% are singletons. V dropped 7 bases and J dropped 4 bases, with 19 bases sitting between them. The CDR3 totals 15 residues. Germline V gene sequence: CDR1 SNHLY, CDR2 FYNNEI. This clonotype was sampled from an adult with an advanced solid tumor such as melanoma, head and neck, liver or kidney cancer. The chain has TRBV2 and TRBJ1-1; perhaps TRBD1 as D (6 bases). The sample was CD4+ or CD8+ T cells sorted from blood, taken in a trial of the OX40 agonist ivuxolimab. The CDR3 DNA follows: TGTGCCAGCATCACCCCGCAGGGGCCAGGCACTGAAGCTTTCTTT. Protein: CASITPQGPGTEAFF.